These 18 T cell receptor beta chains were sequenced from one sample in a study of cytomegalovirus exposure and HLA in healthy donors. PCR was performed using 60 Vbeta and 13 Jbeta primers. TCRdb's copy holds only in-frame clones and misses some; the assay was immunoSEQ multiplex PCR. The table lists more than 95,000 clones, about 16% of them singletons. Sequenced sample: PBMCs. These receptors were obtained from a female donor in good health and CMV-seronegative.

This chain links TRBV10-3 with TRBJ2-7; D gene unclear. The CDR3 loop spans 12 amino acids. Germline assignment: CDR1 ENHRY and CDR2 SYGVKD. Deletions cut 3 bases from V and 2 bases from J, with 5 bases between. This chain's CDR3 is CAISDRAYEQYF. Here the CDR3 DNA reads TGTGCCATCAGTGACCGAGCCTACGAGCAGTACTTC.

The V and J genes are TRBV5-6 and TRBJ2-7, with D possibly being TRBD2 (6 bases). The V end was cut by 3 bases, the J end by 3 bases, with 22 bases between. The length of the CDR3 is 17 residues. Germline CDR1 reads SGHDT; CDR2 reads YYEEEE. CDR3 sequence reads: CASSSHRRWRADYEQYF. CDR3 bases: TGTGCCAGCAGCTCGCACCGGAGGTGGAGGGCTGACTACGAGCAGTACTTC.

The CDR3 loop is CASSLSTGSLTEAFF. The CDR3 DNA is TGCGCCAGCAGCCTATCCACAGGGTCCCTCACTGAAGCTTTCTTT. The J gene is TRBJ1-1, the V gene TRBV4-1, with a tentative D call TRBD1 (6 bases). Germline loops: CDR1 MGHRA, CDR2 YSYEKL. The CDR3 runs 15 residues. V gave up 4 bases and J gave up 4 bases, with 16 bases separating them.

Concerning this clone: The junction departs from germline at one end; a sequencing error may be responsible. As DNA, the CDR3 is TGTGCTAGCAGCCTGGACAGGGCTAATGAGCAGTTCTTC. As protein: CASSLDRANEQFF. V is TRBV7-7 and J is TRBJ2-1; 8 bases agree with TRBD1. The length of the CDR3 is 13 residues. Per germline, CDR1 SSHAT and CDR2 FNYEAQ (reference sequence).

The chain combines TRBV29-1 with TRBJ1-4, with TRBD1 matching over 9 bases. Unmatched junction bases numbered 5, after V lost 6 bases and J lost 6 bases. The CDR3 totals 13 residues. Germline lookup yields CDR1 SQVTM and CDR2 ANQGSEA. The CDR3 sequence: CSVRDRVYEKLFF. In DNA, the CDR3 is TGCAGCGTCCGGGACAGGGTCTATGAAAAACTGTTTTTT.

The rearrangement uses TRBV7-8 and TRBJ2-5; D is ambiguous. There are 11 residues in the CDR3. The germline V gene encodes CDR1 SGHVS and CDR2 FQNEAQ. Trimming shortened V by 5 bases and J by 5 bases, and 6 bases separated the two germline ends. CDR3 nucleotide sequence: TGTGCCAGCAGCCCGGGTGAGACCCAGTACTTC. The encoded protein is CASSPGETQYF.

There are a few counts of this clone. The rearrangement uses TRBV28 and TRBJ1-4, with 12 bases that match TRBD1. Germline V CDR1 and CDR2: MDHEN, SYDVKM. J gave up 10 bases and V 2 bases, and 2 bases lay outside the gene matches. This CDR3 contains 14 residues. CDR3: CASSLGDRGRKLFF. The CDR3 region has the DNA TGTGCCAGCAGTTTAGGGGACAGGGGGCGAAAACTGTTTTTT.

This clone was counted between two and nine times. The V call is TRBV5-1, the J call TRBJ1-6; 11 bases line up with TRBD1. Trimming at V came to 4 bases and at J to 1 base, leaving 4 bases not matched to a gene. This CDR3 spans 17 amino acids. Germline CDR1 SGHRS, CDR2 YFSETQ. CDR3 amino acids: CASSDGTGGSYNSPLHF. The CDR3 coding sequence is TGCGCCAGCAGCGACGGGACAGGGGGATCCTATAATTCACCCCTCCACTTT. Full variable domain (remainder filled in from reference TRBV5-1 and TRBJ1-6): KAGVTQTPRYLIKTRGQQVTLSCSPISGHRSVSWYQQTPGQGLQFLFEYFSETQRNKGNFPGRFSGRQFSNSRSEMNVSTLELGDSALYLCASSDGTGGSYNSPLHFGNGTRLTVT.

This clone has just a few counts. The CDR3 DNA reads as TGTGCCTGGAGTATAGACAGGGGGCCTCAGCCCCAGCATTTT. It specifies CAWSIDRGPQPQHF. The chain joins TRBV30 to TRBJ1-5, with TRBD1 identical over 10 bases. Germline CDR1 reads GTSNPN; CDR2 reads SVGIG (reference sequence). The CDR3 runs to 14 residues. J lost 6 bases, V lost 2 bases, and 4 bases had no gene match.

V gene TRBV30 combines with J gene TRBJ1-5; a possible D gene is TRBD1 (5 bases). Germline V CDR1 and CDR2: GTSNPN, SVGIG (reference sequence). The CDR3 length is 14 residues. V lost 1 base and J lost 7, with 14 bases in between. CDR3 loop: CAWSAAGVRQPQHF. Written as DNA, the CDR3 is TGTGCCTGGAGTGCCGCGGGGGTTAGGCAGCCCCAGCATTTT.

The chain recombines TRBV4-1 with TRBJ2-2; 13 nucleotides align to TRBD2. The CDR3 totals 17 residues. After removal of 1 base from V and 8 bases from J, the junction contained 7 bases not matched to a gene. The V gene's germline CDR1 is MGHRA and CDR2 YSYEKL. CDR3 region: CASSQVALAGGLGELFF. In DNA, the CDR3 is TGCGCCAGCAGCCAAGTCGCACTAGCGGGGGGGCTTGGGGAGCTGTTTTTT.

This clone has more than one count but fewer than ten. CDR3 in DNA: TGTGCCAGCAGCCAAGACCGCGGGGGGGGTAATGAGCAGTTCTTC. This gives the protein CASSQDRGGGNEQFF. The chain links TRBV7-2 to TRBJ2-1; 9 nucleotides match TRBD2. This CDR3 contains 15 residues. The ends lost 5 bases at V and 7 bases at J; junction bases unmatched: 9. Germline lookup yields CDR1 SGHTA and CDR2 FQGNSA.

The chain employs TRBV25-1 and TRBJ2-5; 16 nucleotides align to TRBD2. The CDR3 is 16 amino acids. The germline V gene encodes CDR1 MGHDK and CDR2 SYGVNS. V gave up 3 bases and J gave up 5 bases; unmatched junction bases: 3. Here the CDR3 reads CASSEGLAGGWETQYF. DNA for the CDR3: TGTGCCAGCAGTGAGGGACTAGCGGGAGGGTGGGAGACCCAGTACTTC.

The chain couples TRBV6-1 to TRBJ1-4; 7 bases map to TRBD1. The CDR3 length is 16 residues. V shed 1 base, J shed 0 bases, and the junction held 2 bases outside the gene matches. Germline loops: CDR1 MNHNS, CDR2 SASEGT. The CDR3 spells CASSEDRGATNEKLFF. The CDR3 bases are TGTGCCAGCAGTGAAGACAGGGGCGCAACTAATGAAAAACTGTTTTTT.

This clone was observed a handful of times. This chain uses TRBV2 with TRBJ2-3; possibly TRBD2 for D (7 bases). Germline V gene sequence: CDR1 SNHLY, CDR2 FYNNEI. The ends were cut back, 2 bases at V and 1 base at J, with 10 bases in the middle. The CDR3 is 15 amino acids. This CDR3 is CASSELRGRTDTQYF. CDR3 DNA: TGTGCCAGCAGTGAATTGCGGGGGCGCACAGATACGCAGTATTTT.

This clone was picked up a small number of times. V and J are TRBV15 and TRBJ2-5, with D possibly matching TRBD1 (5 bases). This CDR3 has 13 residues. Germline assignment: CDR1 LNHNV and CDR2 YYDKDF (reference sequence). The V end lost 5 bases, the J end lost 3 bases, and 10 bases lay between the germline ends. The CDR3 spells CATSDRTKETQYF. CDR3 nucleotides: TGTGCCACCAGCGACAGAACAAAAGAGACCCAGTACTTC.

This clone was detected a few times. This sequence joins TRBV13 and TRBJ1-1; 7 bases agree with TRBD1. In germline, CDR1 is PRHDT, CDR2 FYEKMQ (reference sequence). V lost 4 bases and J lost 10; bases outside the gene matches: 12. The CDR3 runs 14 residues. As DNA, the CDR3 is TGTGCCAGCAGCTCCCGGGAACAGGGGAAGAGAGCTTTCTTT. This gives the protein CASSSREQGKRAFF.

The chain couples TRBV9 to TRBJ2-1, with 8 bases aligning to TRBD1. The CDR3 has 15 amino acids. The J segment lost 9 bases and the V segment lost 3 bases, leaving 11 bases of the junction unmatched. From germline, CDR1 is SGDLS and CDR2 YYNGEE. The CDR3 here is CASSGGQGGLSEQFF. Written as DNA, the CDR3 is TGTGCCAGCAGCGGCGGACAGGGCGGCTTGAGTGAGCAGTTCTTC.